This TCR beta chain was profiled in a study of patients and donors after allogeneic stem cell transplantation. This clonotype was seen ten or more times. CDR3 length equals 13 residues. V lost 6 bases, J lost 4 bases, and 2 bases stayed unmatched. Germline loops: CDR1 ENHRY, CDR2 SYGVKD. TCRdb re-called the RT-PCR reads through MiXCR, storing one row per CDR3 protein. The data hold about 31,000 distinct CDR3 sequences, with over 6.5% observed a single time. The chain has TRBV10-3 and TRBJ2-1; 8 bases fit TRBD2. This sequence was found in a human donor who was either an allogeneic HSCT recipient or a stem cell or donor lymphocyte infusion donor (not recorded which). It is not recorded whose cells these are; they may come from a transplant donor. The sequencing input was blood, either unsorted or a sorted T cell fraction (not recorded which). DNA of the CDR3: TGTGCCATCAGGGCGGGAGGTTACAATGAGCAGTTCTTC. Protein: CAIRAGGYNEQFF.